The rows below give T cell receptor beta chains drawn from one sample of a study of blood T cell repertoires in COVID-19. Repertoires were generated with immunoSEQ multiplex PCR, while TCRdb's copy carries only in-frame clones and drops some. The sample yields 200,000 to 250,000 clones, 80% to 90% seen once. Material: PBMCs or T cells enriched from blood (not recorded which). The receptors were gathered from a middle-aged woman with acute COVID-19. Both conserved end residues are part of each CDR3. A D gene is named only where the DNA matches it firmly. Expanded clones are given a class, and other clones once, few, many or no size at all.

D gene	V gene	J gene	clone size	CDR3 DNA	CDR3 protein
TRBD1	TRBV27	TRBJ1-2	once	TGTGCCAGCAGTTTGACAGGGAAACTTAACTATGGCTACACCTTC	CASSLTGKLNYGYTF
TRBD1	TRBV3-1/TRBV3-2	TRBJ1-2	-	TGTGCCAGCAGCCAAGGGTCAGGGGGCAAGGGCTACACCTTC	CASSQGSGGKGYTF
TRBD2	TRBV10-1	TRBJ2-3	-	TGCGCCACCAGGGGGACTAGCGGGGATACGCAGTATTTT	CATRGTSGDTQYF
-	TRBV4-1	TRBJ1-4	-	TGCGCCAGCAGCCAAGATACAGGGACACTGGTTGCAACTAATGAAAAACTGTTTTTT	CASSQDTGTLVATNEKLFF
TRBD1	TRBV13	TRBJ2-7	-	TGTGCCAGCAGGGAGACAGGGGTGGACGAGCAGTACTTC	CASRETGVDEQYF
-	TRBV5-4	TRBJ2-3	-	TGTGCCAGCAGCTTCAACGACAGACATACGCAGTATTTT	CASSFNDRHTQYF
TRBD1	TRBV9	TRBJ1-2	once	TGTGCCAGCAGCGTTGGGGACAGAGCTAACTATGGCTACACCTTC	CASSVGDRANYGYTF
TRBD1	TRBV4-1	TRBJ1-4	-	TGCGCCAGCAGCCAAGGGGGACAGGGATTAACTAATGAAAAACTGTTTTTT	CASSQGGQGLTNEKLFF
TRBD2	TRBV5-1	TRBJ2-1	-	TGCGCCAGCAGCTTGGTCCTGGCGGGGGGGCGCCACAATGAGCAGTTCTTC	CASSLVLAGGRHNEQFF
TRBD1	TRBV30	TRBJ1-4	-	TGTGCCTGGAGTGGCAGGGGGCGTGAAAAACTGTTTTTT	CAWSGRGREKLFF
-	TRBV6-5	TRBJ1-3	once	TGTGCCAGCACCATCGGACAGTCTGGAAACACCATATATTTT	CASTIGQSGNTIYF
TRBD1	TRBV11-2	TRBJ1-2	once	TGTGCCAGCAGCCTTACTTTAACAGGGGCAGAAGATGGCTACACCTTC	CASSLTLTGAEDGYTF
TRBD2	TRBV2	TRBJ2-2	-	TGTGCCAGCACCCCCTCCTTGGTAGCGGGAATCACCGGGGAGCTGTTTTTT	CASTPSLVAGITGELFF
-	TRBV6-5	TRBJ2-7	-	TGTGCCAGCGGTCCGGGGAAATACGAGCAGTACTTC	CASGPGKYEQYF
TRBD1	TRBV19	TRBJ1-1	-	TGTGCCAGTACCTCAGGGGGAGATCTAGAAGCTTTCTTT	CASTSGGDLEAFF
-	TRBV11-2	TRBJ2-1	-	TGTGCCAGCAGCCCACGGTCGCAGCGGAATGAGCAGTTCTTC	CASSPRSQRNEQFF
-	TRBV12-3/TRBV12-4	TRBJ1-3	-	TGTGCCTCGACCTGGGAGAGAAACACCATATATTTT	CASTWERNTIYF
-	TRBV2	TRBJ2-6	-	TGTGCCAGCAGTGAAACGGGGAGCGGTACCAACGTCCTGACTTTC	CASSETGSGTNVLTF
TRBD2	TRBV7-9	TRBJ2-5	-	TGTGCCAGCAGCTTAGGTAGCGGGGGGGTCCAAGAGACCCAGTACTTC	CASSLGSGGVQETQYF
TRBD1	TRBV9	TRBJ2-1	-	TGTGCCAGCAGCCCCGGGCAGGGGGTTGAGCAGTTCTTC	CASSPGQGVEQFF
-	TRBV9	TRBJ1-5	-	TGTGCCAGCAGCGTAGGCTATAGCAATCAGCCCCAGCATTTT	CASSVGYSNQPQHF
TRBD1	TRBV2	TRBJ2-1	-	TGTGCCAGCAGTGCCAGGTCAGGGGGACAGGGCTTTTACAATGAGCAGTTCTTC	CASSARSGGQGFYNEQFF
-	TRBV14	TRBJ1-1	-	TGTGCCAGCAGCCAAATCGTGCCCTATACTTTCTTT	CASSQIVPYTFF
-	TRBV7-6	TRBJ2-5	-	TGTGCCAGCAGCTTATTAGGAGGGAGGGGGGAGACCCAGTACTTC	CASSLLGGRGETQYF
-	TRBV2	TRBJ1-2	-	TGTGCCAGCAGTGAAGCAAGACAGATTTACTATGGCTACACCTTC	CASSEARQIYYGYTF
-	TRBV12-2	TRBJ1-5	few	TGTGCAAGTCGCTCGACGGGACAGCCCGTAAATCAGCCCCAGCATTTT	CASRSTGQPVNQPQHF
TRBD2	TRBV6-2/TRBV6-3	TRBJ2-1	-	TGTGCCAGCAGTTACTCGGAGAGCGGGGGGGCCTTTGAGCAGTTCTTC	CASSYSESGGAFEQFF
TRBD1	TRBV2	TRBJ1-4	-	TGTGCCAGCAGTGTCGGACAGGGCTTTGGCATTGAAAAACTGTTTTTT	CASSVGQGFGIEKLFF
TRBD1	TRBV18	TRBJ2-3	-	TGTGCCAGCTCACAAGGGACAGGGTCCACAGATACGCAGTATTTT	CASSQGTGSTDTQYF
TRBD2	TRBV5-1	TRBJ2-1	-	TGCGCCAGCAGGTCAAGCGGGGGGGCAGCTAATGAGCAGTTCTTC	CASRSSGGAANEQFF
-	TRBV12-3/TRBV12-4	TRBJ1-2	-	TGTGCCAGCAGTCGGACAGAGTATGGCTACACCTTC	CASSRTEYGYTF
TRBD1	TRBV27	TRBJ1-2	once	TGTGCCAGCAGTTTCCAAAGAGAAACCGGGACAGGTGGTGGCTACACCTTC	CASSFQRETGTGGGYTF
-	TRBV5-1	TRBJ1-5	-	TGCGCCAGCAGCTTGGGGCCGGTCGAGGGCAATCAGCCCCAGCATTTT	CASSLGPVEGNQPQHF
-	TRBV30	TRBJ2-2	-	TGTGCCTGGGAGCAGTGGGCGCCCGGGGAGCTGTTTTTT	CAWEQWAPGELFF
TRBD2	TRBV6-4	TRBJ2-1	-	TGTGCCAGCAGCACCGGGACTAGCGGGGGTAAGAATGAGCAGTTCTTC	CASSTGTSGGKNEQFF
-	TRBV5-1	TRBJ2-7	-	TGCGCCAGCAGCTACGGGGTGAATTCCTACGAGCAGTACTTC	CASSYGVNSYEQYF
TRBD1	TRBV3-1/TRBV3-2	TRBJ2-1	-	TGTGCCAGCAGCCTGCCGGGACAGGGACACAATGAGCAGTTCTTC	CASSLPGQGHNEQFF
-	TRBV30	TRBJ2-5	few	TGTGCCTGGGCACGCGGGGAGGTATCGAAGACCCAGTACTTC	CAWARGEVSKTQYF